The T cell receptor beta chain described here comes from a study of T cells in Graves' hyperthyroidism and ophthalmopathy. Germline assignment: CDR1 KGHDR and CDR2 SFDVKD. The CDR3 extends over 13 amino acids. This clonotype was observed a few times. At one of its ends the junction is not consistent with the germline gene, which may arise from a read error. Amplified TCR beta CDR3 regions derived from RNA transcripts. The HTBI set primed first-round TCR CDR3 RT-PCR. TCRdb redid the calling of the multiplex PCR reads with MiXCR, one entry per CDR3 protein. The top ten clones hold roughly 25% of a sample with 380,000 or so distinct CDR3 sequences, approximately 15% of them seen once.

The chain is built from TRBV24-1 and TRBJ2-1, with a weak D call TRBD1 (5 bases). The TCR originated in a woman aged 25-40 years with Graves' hyperthyroidism. Input material: blood. In DNA form, the CDR3 reads TGTGCCACCAGTGACGGCAGGGCGAATGAGCAGCTCTTC. Translation gives CATSDGRANEQLF.